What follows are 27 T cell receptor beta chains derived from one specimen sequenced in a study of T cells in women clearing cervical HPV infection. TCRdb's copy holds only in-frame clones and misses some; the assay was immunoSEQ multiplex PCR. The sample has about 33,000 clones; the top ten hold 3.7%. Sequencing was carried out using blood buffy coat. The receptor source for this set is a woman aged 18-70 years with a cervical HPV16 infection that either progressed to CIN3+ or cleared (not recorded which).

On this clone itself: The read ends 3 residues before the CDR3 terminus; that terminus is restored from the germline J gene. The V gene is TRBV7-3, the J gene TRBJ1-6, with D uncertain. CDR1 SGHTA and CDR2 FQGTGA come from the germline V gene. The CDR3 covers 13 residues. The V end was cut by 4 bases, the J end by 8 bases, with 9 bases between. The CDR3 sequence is CASSSFKDSPLHF. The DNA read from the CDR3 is TGTGCCAGCAGCTCCTTCAAGGATTCACCC. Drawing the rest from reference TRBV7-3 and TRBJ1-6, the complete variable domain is GAGVSQTPSNKVTEKGKYVELRCDPISGHTALYWYRQSLGQGPEFLIYFQGTGAADDSGLPNDRFFAVRPEGSVSTLKIQRTERGDSAVYLCASSSFKDSPLHFGNGTRLTVT.

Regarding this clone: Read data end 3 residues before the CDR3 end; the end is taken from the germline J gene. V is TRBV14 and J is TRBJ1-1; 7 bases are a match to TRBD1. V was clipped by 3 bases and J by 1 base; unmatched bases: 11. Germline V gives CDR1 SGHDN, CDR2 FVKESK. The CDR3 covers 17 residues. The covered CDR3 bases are TGTGCCAGCAGCCATACGAATAAAGGACAGGCGAACACTGAA. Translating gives CASSHTNKGQANTE. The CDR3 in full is CASSHTNKGQANTEAFF.

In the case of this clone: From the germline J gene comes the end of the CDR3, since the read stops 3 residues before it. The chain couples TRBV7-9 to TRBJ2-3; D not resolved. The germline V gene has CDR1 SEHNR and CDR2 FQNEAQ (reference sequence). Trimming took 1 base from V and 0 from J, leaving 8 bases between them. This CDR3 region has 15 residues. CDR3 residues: CASSLGVTSTDTQYF. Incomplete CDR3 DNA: TGTGCCAGCAGCTTAGGGGTGACTAGCACAGATACG.

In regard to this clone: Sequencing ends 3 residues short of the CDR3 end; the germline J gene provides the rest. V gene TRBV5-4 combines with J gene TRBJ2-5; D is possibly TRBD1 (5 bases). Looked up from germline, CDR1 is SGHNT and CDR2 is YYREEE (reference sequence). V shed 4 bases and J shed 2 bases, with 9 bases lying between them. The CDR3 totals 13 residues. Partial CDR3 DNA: TGTGCCAGCAGCCGACAGAGACAAGAGACC. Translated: CASSRQRQET. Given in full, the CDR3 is CASSRQRQETQYF.

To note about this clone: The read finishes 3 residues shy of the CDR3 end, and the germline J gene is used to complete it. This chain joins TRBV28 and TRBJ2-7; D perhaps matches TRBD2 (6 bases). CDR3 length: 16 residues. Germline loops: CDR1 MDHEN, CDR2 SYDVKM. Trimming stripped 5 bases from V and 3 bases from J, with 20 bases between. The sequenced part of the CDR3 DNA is TGTGCCAGCAGTCACCCCCTTTGGCGGGATAGCTACGAG. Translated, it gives CASSHPLWRDSYE. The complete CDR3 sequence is CASSHPLWRDSYEQYF.

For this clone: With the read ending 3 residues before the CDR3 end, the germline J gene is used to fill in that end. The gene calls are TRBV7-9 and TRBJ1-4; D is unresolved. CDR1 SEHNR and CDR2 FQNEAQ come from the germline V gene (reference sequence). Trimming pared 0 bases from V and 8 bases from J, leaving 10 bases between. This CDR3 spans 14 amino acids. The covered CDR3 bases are TGTGCCAGCAGCTTAGCGGCCCCTAGAGAAAAA. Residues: CASSLAAPREK. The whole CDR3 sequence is CASSLAAPREKLFF.

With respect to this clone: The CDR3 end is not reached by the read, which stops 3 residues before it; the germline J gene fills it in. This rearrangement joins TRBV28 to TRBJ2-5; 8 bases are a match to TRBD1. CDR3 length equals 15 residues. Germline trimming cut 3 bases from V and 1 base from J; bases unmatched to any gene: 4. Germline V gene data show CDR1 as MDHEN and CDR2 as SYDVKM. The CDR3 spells CASSFRGLIQETQYF. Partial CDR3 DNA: TGTGCCAGCAGTTTCAGGGGGCTTATCCAAGAGACC.

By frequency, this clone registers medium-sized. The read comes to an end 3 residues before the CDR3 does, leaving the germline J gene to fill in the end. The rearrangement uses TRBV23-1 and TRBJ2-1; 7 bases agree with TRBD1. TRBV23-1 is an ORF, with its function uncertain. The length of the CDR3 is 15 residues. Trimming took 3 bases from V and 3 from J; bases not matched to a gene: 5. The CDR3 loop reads CASSQLGQYYNEQFF. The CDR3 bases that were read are TGCGCCAGCAGTCAGTTGGGACAGTACTACAATGAG.

This chain's CDR3 is CSARTALDSGNTIYF. CDR3 bases read: TGCAGTGCCAGGACAGCCTTAGACTCTGGAAACACC. The chain employs TRBV20-1 and TRBJ1-3; D is perhaps TRBD1 (6 bases). The missing CDR3 end, 3 residues past where the read stops, is filled in from the germline J gene. V shed 6 bases and J shed 0 bases, with 15 bases lying between them. The CDR3 totals 15 residues. Germline V lookup: CDR1 DFQATT, CDR2 SNEGSKA (reference sequence).

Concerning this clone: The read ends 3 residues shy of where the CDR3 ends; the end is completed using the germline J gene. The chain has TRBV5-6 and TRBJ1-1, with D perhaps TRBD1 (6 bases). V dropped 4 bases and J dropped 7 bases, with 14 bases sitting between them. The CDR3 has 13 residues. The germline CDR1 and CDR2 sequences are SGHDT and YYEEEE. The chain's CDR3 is CASSPGQKIEAFF. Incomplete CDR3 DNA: TGTGCCAGCAGCCCCGGACAGAAAATTGAA.

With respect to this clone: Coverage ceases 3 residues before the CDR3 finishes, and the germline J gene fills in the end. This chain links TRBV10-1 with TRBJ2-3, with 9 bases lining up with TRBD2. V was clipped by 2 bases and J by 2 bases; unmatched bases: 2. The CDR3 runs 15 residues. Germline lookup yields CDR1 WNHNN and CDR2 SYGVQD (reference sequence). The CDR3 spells CASSEASGVTDTQYF. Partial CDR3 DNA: TGCGCCAGCAGTGAGGCTAGCGGGGTCACAGATACG.

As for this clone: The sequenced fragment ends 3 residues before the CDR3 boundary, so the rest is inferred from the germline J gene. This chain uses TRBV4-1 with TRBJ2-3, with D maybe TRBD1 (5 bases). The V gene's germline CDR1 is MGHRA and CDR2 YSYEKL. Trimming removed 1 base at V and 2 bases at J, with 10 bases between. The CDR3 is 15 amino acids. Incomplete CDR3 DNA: TGCGCCAGCAGCCAAGGACGACAGACCACAGATACG. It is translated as CASSQGRQTTDT. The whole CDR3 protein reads CASSQGRQTTDTQYF.

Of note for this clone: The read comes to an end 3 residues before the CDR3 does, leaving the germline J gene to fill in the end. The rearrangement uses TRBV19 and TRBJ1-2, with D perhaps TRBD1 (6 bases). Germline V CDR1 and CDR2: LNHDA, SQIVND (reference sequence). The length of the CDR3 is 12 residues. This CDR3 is CASSAPTGGYTF. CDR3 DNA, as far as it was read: TGTGCCAGTAGCGCCCCGACAGGAGGC.

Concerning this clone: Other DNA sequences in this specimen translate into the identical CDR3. The CDR3 sequence: CASSPPGRGFDQPQHF. Incomplete CDR3 DNA: TGTGCCAGCTCACCACCAGGCAGAGGGTTCGACCAGCCC. V and J are TRBV18 and TRBJ1-5; D is undetermined. The observed sequence ends 3 residues before the CDR3 terminus, with the missing tail filled in from the germline J gene. CDR3 length equals 16 residues. The germline gives CDR1 KGHSH, CDR2 LQKENI. V gave up 0 bases and J gave up 7 bases, with 16 bases separating them.

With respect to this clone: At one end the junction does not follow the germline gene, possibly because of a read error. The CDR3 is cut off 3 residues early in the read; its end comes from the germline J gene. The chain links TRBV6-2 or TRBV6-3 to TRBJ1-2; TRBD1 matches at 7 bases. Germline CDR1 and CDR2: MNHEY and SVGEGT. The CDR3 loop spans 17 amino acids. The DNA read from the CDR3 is TGTGCCGGCAGTTACTCGAATTGGGACAGCTCTAACTATGGC. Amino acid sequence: CAGSYSNWDSSNYG. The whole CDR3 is CAGSYSNWDSSNYGYTF.

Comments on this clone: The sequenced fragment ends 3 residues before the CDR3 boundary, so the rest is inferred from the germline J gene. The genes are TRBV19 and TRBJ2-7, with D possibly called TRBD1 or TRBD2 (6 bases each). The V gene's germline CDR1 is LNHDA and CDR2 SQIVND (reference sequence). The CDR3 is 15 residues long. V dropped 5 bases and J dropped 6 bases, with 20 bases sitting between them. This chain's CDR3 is CASSQGPRGGTEQYF. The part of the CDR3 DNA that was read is TGTGCCAGTAGTCAGGGGCCTCGAGGAGGGACCGAG.

The CDR3 reads CATSTNREETQYF. The DNA read from the CDR3 is TGTGCCACTTCGACGAACAGGGAAGAGACC. The rearrangement links TRBV18 to TRBJ2-5; weak D call: TRBD1 (6 bases). The CDR3 end is not reached by the read, which stops 3 residues before it; the germline J gene fills it in. In germline, CDR1 is KGHSH, CDR2 LQKENI. The CDR3 is made up of 13 amino acids. The germline V and J ends were trimmed by 10 bases and 3 bases, with 15 bases remaining between them.

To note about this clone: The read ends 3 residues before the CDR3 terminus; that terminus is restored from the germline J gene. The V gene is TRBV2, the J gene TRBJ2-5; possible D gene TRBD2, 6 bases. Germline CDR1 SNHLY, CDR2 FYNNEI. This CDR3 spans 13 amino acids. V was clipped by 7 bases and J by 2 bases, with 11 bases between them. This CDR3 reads CASIRGTQETQYF. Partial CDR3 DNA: TGTGCCAGCATCCGGGGGACTCAAGAGACC.

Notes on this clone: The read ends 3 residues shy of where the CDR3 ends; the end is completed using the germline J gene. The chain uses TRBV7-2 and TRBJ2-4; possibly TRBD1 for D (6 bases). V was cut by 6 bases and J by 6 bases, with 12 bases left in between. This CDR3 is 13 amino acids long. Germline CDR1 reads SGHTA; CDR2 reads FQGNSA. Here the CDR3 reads CASSTGHANIQYF. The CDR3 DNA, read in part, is TGTGCCAGCAGTACGGGACATGCAAACATT.

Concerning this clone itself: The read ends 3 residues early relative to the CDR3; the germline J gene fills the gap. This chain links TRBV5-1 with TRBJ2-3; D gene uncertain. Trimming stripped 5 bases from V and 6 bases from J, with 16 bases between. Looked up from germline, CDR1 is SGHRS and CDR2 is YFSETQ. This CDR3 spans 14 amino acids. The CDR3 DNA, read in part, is TGCGCCAGCAGGGGCAGGTTATCCCAGGATACG. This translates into CASRGRLSQDT. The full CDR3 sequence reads CASRGRLSQDTQYF.

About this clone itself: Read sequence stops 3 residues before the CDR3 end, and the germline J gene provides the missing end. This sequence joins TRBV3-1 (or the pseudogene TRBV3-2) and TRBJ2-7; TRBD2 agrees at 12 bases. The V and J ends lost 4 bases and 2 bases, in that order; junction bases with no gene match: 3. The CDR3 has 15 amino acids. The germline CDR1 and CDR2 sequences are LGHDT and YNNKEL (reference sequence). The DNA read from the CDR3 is TGTGCCAGCAGCCGCCGGACTAGCGGGACCTACGAG. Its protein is CASSRRTSGTYE. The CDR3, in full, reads CASSRRTSGTYEQYF.

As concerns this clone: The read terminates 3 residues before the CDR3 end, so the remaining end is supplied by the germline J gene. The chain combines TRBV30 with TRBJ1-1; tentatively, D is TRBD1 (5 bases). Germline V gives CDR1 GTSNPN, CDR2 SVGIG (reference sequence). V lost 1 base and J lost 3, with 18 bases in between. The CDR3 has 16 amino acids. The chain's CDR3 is CAWSGGVGQGYTEAFF. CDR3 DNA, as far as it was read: TGTGCCTGGAGTGGGGGGGTAGGGCAGGGCTACACTGAA.

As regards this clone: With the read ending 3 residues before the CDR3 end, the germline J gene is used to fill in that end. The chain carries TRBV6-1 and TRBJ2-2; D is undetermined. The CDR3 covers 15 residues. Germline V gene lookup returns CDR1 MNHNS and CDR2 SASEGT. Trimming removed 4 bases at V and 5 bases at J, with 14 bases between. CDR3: CASSGTLVSTGELFF. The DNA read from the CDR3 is TGTGCCAGCAGTGGAACCTTAGTATCGACCGGGGAG.

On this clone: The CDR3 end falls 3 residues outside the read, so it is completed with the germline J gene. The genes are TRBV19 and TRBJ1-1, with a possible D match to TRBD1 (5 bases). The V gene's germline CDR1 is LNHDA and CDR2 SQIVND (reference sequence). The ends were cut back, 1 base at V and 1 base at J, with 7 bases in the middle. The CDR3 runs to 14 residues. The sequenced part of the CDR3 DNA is TGTGCCAGTAGTATAGCAGGGCCGAACACTGAA. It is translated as CASSIAGPNTE. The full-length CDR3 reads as CASSIAGPNTEAFF.

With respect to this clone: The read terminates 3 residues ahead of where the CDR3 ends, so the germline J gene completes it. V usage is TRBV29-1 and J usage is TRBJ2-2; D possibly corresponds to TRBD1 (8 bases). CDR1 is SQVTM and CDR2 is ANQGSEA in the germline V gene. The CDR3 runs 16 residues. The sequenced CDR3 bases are TGCAGCTTCGAAACAGGGGGGGCCTCTGGGGCCAACGTG. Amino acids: CSFETGGASGANV. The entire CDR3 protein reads CSFETGGASGANVLFF.

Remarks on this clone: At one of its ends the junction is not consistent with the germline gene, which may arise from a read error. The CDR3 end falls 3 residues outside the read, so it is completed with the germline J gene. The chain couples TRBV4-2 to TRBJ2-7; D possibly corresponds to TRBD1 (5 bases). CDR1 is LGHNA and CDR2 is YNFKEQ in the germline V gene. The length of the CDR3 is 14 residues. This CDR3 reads CASSLTVYSYEQYF. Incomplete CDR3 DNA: TGCGCCAGCAGCCTGACAGTTTACTCCTACGAG.

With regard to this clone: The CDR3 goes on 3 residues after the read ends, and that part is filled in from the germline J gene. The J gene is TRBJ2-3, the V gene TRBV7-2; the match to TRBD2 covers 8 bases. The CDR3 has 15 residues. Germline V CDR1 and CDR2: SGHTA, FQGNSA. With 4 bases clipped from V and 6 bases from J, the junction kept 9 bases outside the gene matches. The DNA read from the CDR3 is TGTGCCAGCAGCTGGGTCGGGGGGGCCTCTGATACG. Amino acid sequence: CASSWVGGASDT. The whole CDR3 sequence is CASSWVGGASDTQYF.